This T cell receptor beta chain was found in a study of blood T cell repertoires in COVID-19. Only in-frame clones appear in the TCRdb table, and some are missing; sequencing was by immunoSEQ multiplex PCR. The sample holds under 200,000 clones; around 87% are singletons and the top ten take 10%. The sequence was collected from a woman in her seventies with COVID-19, enrolled during active disease. Sequences were obtained from peripheral blood.

The CDR3 DNA reads as TGTGCCAGCAGCGTCGGGACACTGAACACTGAAGCTTTCTTT. Its translation: CASSVGTLNTEAFF. V gene TRBV9 combines with J gene TRBJ1-1; a weak D match, TRBD1 (6 bases). V shed 2 bases and J shed 0 bases, with 8 bases lying between them. The CDR3 totals 14 residues. Germline CDR1 SGDLS, CDR2 YYNGEE.